The 24 T cell receptor beta chains listed next were all sequenced from one sample in a study of cytomegalovirus exposure and HLA in healthy donors. Vbeta (60) and Jbeta (13) primers were used in the PCR. Sequenced by immunoSEQ multiplex PCR; TCRdb stores in-frame clones only, minus some. This sample yields over 150,000 clones, of which approximately 77% are seen a single time; about 3.8% belongs to the top ten. Sequencing was performed on PBMCs. The receptors come from a man aged 25-40 years in good health and CMV-seropositive.

This sequence joins TRBV5-1 and TRBJ2-1; the D gene is possibly TRBD1 (5 bases). Trimming took 0 bases from V and 8 from J, leaving 12 bases between them. Germline V lookup: CDR1 SGHRS, CDR2 YFSETQ. The CDR3 contains 14 residues. Here the CDR3 reads CASSLGARVDEQFF. In DNA form, the CDR3 reads TGCGCCAGCAGCTTGGGAGCCAGGGTCGATGAGCAGTTCTTC.

Comments on this clone: Within the sample, other DNA sequences also encode this same CDR3. This chain links TRBV29-1 with TRBJ2-7, with D possibly being TRBD1 (5 bases). The CDR3 is 12 residues long. V dropped 3 bases and J dropped 3 bases, with 9 bases sitting between them. Germline CDR1 SQVTM, CDR2 ANQGSEA. The CDR3 sequence: CSVETESYEQYF. In DNA, the CDR3 is TGCAGCGTTGAGACAGAGAGCTACGAGCAGTACTTC.

This rearrangement joins TRBV5-6 to TRBJ1-2; D perhaps matches TRBD1 (5 bases). V gave up 4 bases and J gave up 4 bases, with 14 bases separating them. This CDR3 is built from 14 residues. Germline V lookup: CDR1 SGHDT, CDR2 YYEEEE. This chain's CDR3 is CASSPGDFGYGYTF. For the CDR3, the DNA is TGTGCCAGCAGCCCGGGGGACTTCGGCTATGGCTACACCTTC.

V and J are TRBV2 and TRBJ2-3; no firm D call. Germline V CDR1 and CDR2: SNHLY, FYNNEI. Trimming stripped 4 bases from V and 4 bases from J, with 9 bases between. This CDR3 region has 13 residues. CDR3 sequence (DNA): TGTGCCAGCAGTGTTTTGGGCCCAGATACGCAGTATTTT. Translation gives CASSVLGPDTQYF.

This clone appeared a single time. The genes are TRBV7-2 and TRBJ2-3; a weak D match, TRBD2 (6 bases). The CDR3 has 13 amino acids. Germline CDR1 SGHTA, CDR2 FQGNSA. Trimming stripped 5 bases from V and 6 bases from J, with 12 bases between. The CDR3 is CASSRIRGDTQYF. The CDR3 nucleotides are TGTGCCAGCAGCCGAATACGGGGGGATACGCAGTATTTT. Using reference TRBV7-2 and TRBJ2-3 for the parts outside the CDR3, the full variable domain is GAGVSQSPSNKVTEKGKDVELRCDPISGHTALYWYRQSLGQGLEFLIYFQGNSAPDKSGLPSDRFSAERTGGSVSTLTIQRTQQEDSAVYLCASSRIRGDTQYFGPGTRLTVL.

This clone was detected only a few times. The J gene is TRBJ2-7, the V gene TRBV7-2; 12 bases map to TRBD2. This CDR3 region has 14 residues. Trimming cost V 5 bases and J 2 bases; bases outside gene matches: 1. CDR1 and CDR2 from the germline V gene are SGHTA and FQGNSA. DNA for the CDR3: TGTGCCAGCAGCCGGACTAGCGGGGCCTACGAGCAGTACTTC. It yields the protein CASSRTSGAYEQYF.

The chain couples TRBV9 to TRBJ2-1; a possible D gene is TRBD2 (5 bases). Trimming removed 4 bases at V and 10 bases at J, with 21 bases between. The CDR3 contains 15 residues. Looked up from germline, CDR1 is SGDLS and CDR2 is YYNGEE. The CDR3 is CASSTLADWGREQFF. The CDR3 region has the DNA TGTGCCAGCAGCACCCTTGCGGACTGGGGAAGGGAGCAGTTCTTC.

The J gene is TRBJ2-3, the V gene TRBV5-1; 7 nucleotides align to TRBD1. This CDR3 contains 15 residues. Trimming took 7 bases from V and 5 from J; bases not matched to a gene: 13. From germline, CDR1 is SGHRS and CDR2 YFSETQ. The CDR3 loop is CASEPGQAWGDTQYF. For the CDR3, the DNA is TGCGCCAGCGAACCCGGACAGGCTTGGGGAGATACGCAGTATTTT.

The table lists this clone with a count of one. This rearrangement joins TRBV19 to TRBJ2-3, with 14 bases lining up with TRBD2. Germline trimming cut 5 bases from V and 2 bases from J; bases unmatched to any gene: 9. The CDR3 loop spans 18 amino acids. Germline assignment: CDR1 LNHDA and CDR2 SQIVND (reference sequence). The CDR3 here is CASSGPGTSGRLTDTQYF. CDR3 DNA: TGTGCCAGTAGTGGTCCCGGGACTAGCGGGAGACTCACAGATACGCAGTATTTT.

V is TRBV11-2 and J is TRBJ2-5, with D tentatively TRBD1 (5 bases). CDR1 is SGHAT and CDR2 is FQNNGV in the germline V gene. Trimming left V 3 bases short and J 5 bases short, with 13 bases between. The CDR3 has 14 amino acids. In DNA form, the CDR3 reads TGTGCCAGCAGCTTCCAGGGCCTGGGGGAGACCCAGTACTTC. It specifies CASSFQGLGETQYF.

This chain joins TRBV28 and TRBJ1-5, with a weak D call TRBD1 (5 bases). Germline V gene lookup returns CDR1 MDHEN and CDR2 SYDVKM. V lost 3 bases and J 3 bases, leaving 12 bases between the germline ends. This CDR3 is 15 amino acids long. CDR3 sequence reads: CASSLAQGNNQPQHF. The CDR3 region has the DNA TGTGCCAGCAGTTTGGCCCAGGGTAACAATCAGCCCCAGCATTTT.

This sequence joins TRBV19 and TRBJ2-2; possible D gene TRBD2, 5 bases. Germline values: CDR1 LNHDA, CDR2 SQIVND (reference sequence). V lost 6 bases to trimming and J lost 6 bases, with 17 bases between them. The CDR3 is 15 residues long. The CDR3 loop reads CASSSELLLAGELFF. CDR3 nucleotide sequence: TGTGCCAGTAGCTCCGAACTCCTACTAGCCGGGGAGCTGTTTTTT.

V usage is TRBV10-3 and J usage is TRBJ2-7, with 7 bases identical to TRBD2. Unmatched junction bases numbered 8, after V lost 6 bases and J lost 6 bases. Looked up from germline, CDR1 is ENHRY and CDR2 is SYGVKD. This CDR3 is built from 13 residues. CDR3 sequence (DNA): TGTGCCATCAGGGGGGGGTCCGGAGCCGAGCAGTACTTC. Protein product: CAIRGGSGAEQYF.

The genes are TRBV2 and TRBJ2-5, with TRBD1 identical over 7 bases. From germline, CDR1 is SNHLY and CDR2 FYNNEI. This CDR3 is 14 amino acids long. With 3 bases clipped from V and 1 base from J, the junction kept 2 bases outside the gene matches. The CDR3 DNA sequence: TGTGCCAGCAGTGACGACAGGGCCCAAGAGACCCAGTACTTC. Amino acids: CASSDDRAQETQYF. The whole variable domain, remainder taken from reference TRBV2 and TRBJ2-5, is EPEVTQTPSHQVTQMGQEVILRCVPISNHLYFYWYRQILGQKVEFLVSFYNNEISEKSEIFDDQFSVERPDGSNFTLKIRSTKLEDSAMYFCASSDDRAQETQYFGPGTRLLVL.

The chain joins TRBV4-1 to TRBJ2-2; 7 nucleotides line up with TRBD1. The CDR3 consists of 15 residues. With V trimmed by 5 bases and J by 4 bases, 7 bases remained unmatched. The germline V gene has CDR1 MGHRA and CDR2 YSYEKL. The CDR3 DNA is TGCGCCAGCAGCGACAGGGTTTCGAGCACCGGGGAGCTGTTTTTT. It encodes CASSDRVSSTGELFF.

The V call is TRBV19, the J call TRBJ2-2; a possible D gene is TRBD1 (5 bases). CDR1 is LNHDA and CDR2 is SQIVND in the germline V gene (reference sequence). This CDR3 region has 16 residues. The germline V and J ends were trimmed by 3 bases and 1 base, with 12 bases remaining between them. CDR3 in DNA: TGTGCCAGTAGTATTGGGGCACACTTGAACACCGGGGAGCTGTTTTTT. Its protein product is CASSIGAHLNTGELFF.

This chain links TRBV11-2 with TRBJ1-4; D is unresolved. Deletions cut 5 bases from V and 5 bases from J, with 12 bases between. Germline CDR1 and CDR2: SGHAT and FQNNGV. This CDR3 spans 14 amino acids. The CDR3 DNA reads as TGTGCCAGCAGCCACATTGGAGGGAATGAAAAACTGTTTTTT. Protein product: CASSHIGGNEKLFF.

The CDR3 DNA sequence: TGTGCCACCAGCAGACCAGGGGCTTATCCCTACGAGCAGTACTTC. As protein: CATSRPGAYPYEQYF. This chain links TRBV15 with TRBJ2-7, with a weak D call TRBD1 (6 bases). The CDR3 runs 15 residues. The V gene's germline CDR1 is LNHNV and CDR2 YYDKDF (reference sequence). The ends were cut back, 2 bases at V and 2 bases at J, with 13 bases in the middle.

The chain combines TRBV4-2 with TRBJ2-1; a weak D match, TRBD1 (5 bases). CDR3 length: 15 amino acids. Germline lookup yields CDR1 LGHNA and CDR2 YNFKEQ. Trimming removed 0 bases at V and 0 bases at J, with 6 bases between. CDR3 protein: CASSQEGASYNEQFF. DNA for the CDR3: TGTGCCAGCAGCCAAGAAGGGGCCTCCTACAATGAGCAGTTCTTC.

The chain recombines TRBV25-1 with TRBJ1-6, with D tentatively TRBD1 (5 bases). The length of the CDR3 is 15 residues. V lost 2 bases and J 3 bases, leaving 8 bases between the germline ends. Germline V CDR1 and CDR2: MGHDK, SYGVNS. CDR3 sequence: CASSEQGRYNSPLHF. Written as DNA, the CDR3 is TGTGCCAGCAGTGAACAGGGCCGCTATAATTCACCCCTCCACTTT.

This chain links TRBV5-1 with TRBJ2-5, with D perhaps matching TRBD1 (6 bases). This CDR3 has 13 amino acids. V lost 6 bases and J 4 bases, leaving 13 bases between the germline ends. Germline V gene lookup returns CDR1 SGHRS and CDR2 YFSETQ. The CDR3 sequence is CASNAQGTETQYF. For the CDR3, the DNA is TGCGCCAGCAACGCCCAGGGGACAGAGACCCAGTACTTC.

The chain recombines TRBV4-2 with TRBJ1-6; 8 bases fit TRBD1. Germline trimming cut 0 bases from V and 7 bases from J; bases unmatched to any gene: 5. The CDR3 extends over 16 amino acids. The germline V gene has CDR1 LGHNA and CDR2 YNFKEQ. The CDR3 reads CASSQEPQGGNSPLHF. Here the CDR3 DNA reads TGTGCCAGCAGCCAAGAACCACAGGGGGGGAATTCACCCCTCCACTTT.

The CDR3: CASSMRTSATDTQYF. The CDR3 bases are TGTGCCAGTAGTATGAGGACTAGCGCCACAGATACGCAGTATTTT. This sequence joins TRBV19 and TRBJ2-3, with 9 bases fitting TRBD2. Germline CDR1 and CDR2: LNHDA and SQIVND (reference sequence). V was clipped by 3 bases and J by 2 bases; unmatched bases: 3. The CDR3 is 15 amino acids.

This chain links TRBV2 with TRBJ2-1; tentatively, D is TRBD1 (6 bases). Trimming removed 3 bases at V and 1 base at J, with 13 bases between. Germline loops: CDR1 SNHLY, CDR2 FYNNEI. This CDR3 contains 16 residues. Written as DNA, the CDR3 is TGTGCCAGCAGTGACTTGTCGACAGGTTCCTACAATGAGCAGTTCTTC. Protein: CASSDLSTGSYNEQFF.